The sample holds a few counts of the clone carrying this T cell receptor beta chain. Its antigen is undetermined. Time point denoted: persistent/refractory GD, antithyroid drugs over 5 years with positive TRAb. After RNA was extracted from PBMCs, the TCR library was made from it. This entry belongs to a study of regulatory T cells in long-lasting Graves disease. Study-wide points: Favoring TRBV28, TRBJ1-2 and TRBJ2-5 was a feature seen in persistent disease. Study was limited to peripheral blood, excluding thyroid tissue.

There are 15 residues in the CDR3. Trimming took off 4 bases at V and 5 bases at J, with 18 bases between the two ends. Per germline, CDR1 SGHKS and CDR2 YYEKEE (reference sequence). Building of the TCR beta libraries involved iRepertoire HTBI primers and Arm-PCR of CDR3 regions. TCRdb called the multiplex PCR reads again in MiXCR, with one record for every CDR3 protein. This sample has roughly 450,000 distinct CDR3 sequences, with about 20% found just once. The sequenced sample was peripheral blood mononuclear cells (PBMCs), obtained when the disease was refractory, from a patient treated with antithyroid drugs. This receptor was identified in a female donor with Graves disease. V gene TRBV5-5 combines with J gene TRBJ2-5, with D maybe TRBD2 (6 bases). The DNA for the CDR3 is TGTGCCAGCAGCGGGGACTGGTCTTATAGGGAGACCCAGTACTTC. It translates to CASSGDWSYRETQYF.